This TCR beta chain was retrieved from a study of T cell changes during pregnancy in multiple sclerosis. J gave up 4 bases and V 3 bases, and 4 bases lay outside the gene matches. The germline gives CDR1 KGHSH, CDR2 LQKENI. CDR3 size: 15 residues. Assay used: immunoSEQ multiplex PCR; TCRdb lists only in-frame clones, some missing. Of 75,000 to 100,000 clones in the sample, 92% were seen once. The clonotype originates from a female donor with multiple sclerosis, enrolled in a pregnancy study. The chain links TRBV18 to TRBJ2-7, with 12 bases fitting TRBD2. Sequenced material: peripheral blood, taken after pregnancy. The CDR3 nucleotides are TGTGCCAGCTCACCCCGACTAGCGGGGGTTTACGAGCAGTACTTC. Translating gives CASSPRLAGVYEQYF.